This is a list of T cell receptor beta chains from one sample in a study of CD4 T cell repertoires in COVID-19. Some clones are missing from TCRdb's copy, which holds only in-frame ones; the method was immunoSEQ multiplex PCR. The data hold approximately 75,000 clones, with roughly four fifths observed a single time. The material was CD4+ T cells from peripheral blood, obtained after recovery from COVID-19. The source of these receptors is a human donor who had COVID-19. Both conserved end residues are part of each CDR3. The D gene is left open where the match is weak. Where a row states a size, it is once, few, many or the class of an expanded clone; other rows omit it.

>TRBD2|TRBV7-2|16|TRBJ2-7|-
CASSPELAGGAYEQYF
TGTGCCAGCAGCCCCGAACTAGCGGGAGGTGCCTACGAGCAGTACTTC
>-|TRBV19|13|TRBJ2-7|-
CASSMRDSGEQYF
TGTGCCAGTAGTATGCGGGACAGCGGCGAGCAGTACTTC
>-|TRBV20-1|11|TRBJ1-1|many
CSGSTRDTAFF
TGCAGTGGGAGTACGAGGGACACTGCTTTCTTT
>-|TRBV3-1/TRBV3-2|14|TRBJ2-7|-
CASSQGPAVSSLNF
TGTGCCAGCAGCCAAGGTCCAGCCGTCTCGTCATTGAACTTC
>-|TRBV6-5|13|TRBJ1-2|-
CASSPPQGGGYTF
TGTGCCAGCAGCCCACCCCAGGGTGGTGGCTACACCTTC
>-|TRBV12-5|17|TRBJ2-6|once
CASGLVPGLSGANVLTF
TGTGCTAGTGGTTTGGTCCCGGGCCTCTCTGGGGCCAACGTCCTGACTTTC
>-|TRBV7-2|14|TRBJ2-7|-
CASSFLGRTYEQYF
TGTGCCAGCAGCTTTTTAGGGCGGACCTACGAGCAGTACTTC
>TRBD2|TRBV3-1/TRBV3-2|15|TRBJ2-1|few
CASSQQLAAYNEQFF
TGTGCCAGCAGCCAACAACTAGCGGCTTACAATGAGCAGTTCTTC
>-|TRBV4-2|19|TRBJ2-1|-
CASSHSAWMGQSSYNEQFF
TGTGCCAGCAGCCATTCCGCCTGGATGGGTCAAAGCTCCTACAATGAGCAGTTCTTC
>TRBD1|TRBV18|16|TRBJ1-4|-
CASSGQGVTSNEKLFF
TGTGCCAGCTCCGGACAGGGGGTAACAAGTAATGAAAAACTGTTTTTT
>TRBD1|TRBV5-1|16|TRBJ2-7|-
CASSTNTGTGFYEQYF
TGCGCCAGCAGCACCAACACCGGGACAGGGTTCTACGAGCAGTACTTC
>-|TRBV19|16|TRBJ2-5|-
CASSLVSGDGLRTQYF
TGTGCCAGTAGTCTCGTATCCGGGGACGGCCTCAGGACCCAGTACTTC
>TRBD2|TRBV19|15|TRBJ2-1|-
CASSKSSGGLSEQFF
TGTGCCAGTAGTAAATCTAGCGGGGGGTTAAGTGAGCAGTTCTTC
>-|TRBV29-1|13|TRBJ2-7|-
CSVEGNVKYEQYF
TGCAGCGTTGAAGGCAACGTTAAGTACGAGCAGTACTTC
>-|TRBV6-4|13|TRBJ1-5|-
CASSPERDQPQHF
TGTGCCAGCAGTCCCGAGAGGGATCAGCCCCAGCATTTT
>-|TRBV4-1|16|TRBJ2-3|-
CASSQVGGGRTDTQYF
TGCGCCAGCAGCCAAGTCGGCGGGGGCCGCACAGATACGCAGTATTTT
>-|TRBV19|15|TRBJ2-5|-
CATASPRTEGETQYF
TGTGCCACCGCCAGTCCTCGGACGGAGGGAGAGACCCAGTACTTC
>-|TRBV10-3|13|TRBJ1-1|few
CAISEQGNTEAFF
TGTGCCATCAGTGAGCAGGGGAACACTGAAGCTTTCTTT
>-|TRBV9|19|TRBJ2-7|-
CASSAGERAPVPGPYEQYF
TGTGCCAGCAGCGCCGGGGAGAGGGCCCCGGTACCGGGGCCCTACGAGCAGTACTTC
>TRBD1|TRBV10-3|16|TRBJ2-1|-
CAISGIQGDTYNEQFF
TGTGCCATCAGTGGTATACAGGGGGATACCTACAATGAGCAGTTCTTC
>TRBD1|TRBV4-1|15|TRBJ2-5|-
CASSQTGALQETQYF
TGCGCCAGCAGCCAAACAGGGGCTCTCCAAGAGACCCAGTACTTC
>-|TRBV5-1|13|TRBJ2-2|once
CASSPGLAGELFF
TGCGCCAGCAGCCCGGGATTGGCCGGGGAGCTGTTTTTT
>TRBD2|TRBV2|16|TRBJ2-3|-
CATTPGNSGYTDTQYF
TGTGCCACTACACCGGGAAATAGCGGGTACACAGATACGCAGTATTTT
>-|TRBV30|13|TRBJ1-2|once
CAWSNQGPLGYTF
TGTGCCTGGAGTAATCAGGGACCCCTAGGCTACACCTTC
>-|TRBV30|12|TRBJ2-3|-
CAWDGQTDTQYF
TGTGCCTGGGACGGACAGACAGATACGCAGTATTTT
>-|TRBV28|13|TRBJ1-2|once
CATSHGQRGSYTF
TGTGCCACGTCACACGGGCAGAGGGGAAGCTACACCTTC
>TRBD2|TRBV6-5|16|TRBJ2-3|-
CASSYRTSGGADTQYF
TGTGCCAGCAGTTATCGGACTAGCGGGGGTGCAGATACGCAGTATTTT
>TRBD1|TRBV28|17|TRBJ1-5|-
CASSFFSTGGSNQPQHF
TGTGCCAGCAGTTTCTTTTCGACAGGGGGAAGCAATCAGCCCCAGCATTTT
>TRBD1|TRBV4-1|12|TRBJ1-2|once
CASSSGQGAHTF
TGCGCCAGCAGTTCGGGACAGGGGGCTCACACCTTC
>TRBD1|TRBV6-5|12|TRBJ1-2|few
CASSSSGGGYTF
TGTGCCAGCAGTTCATCAGGGGGGGGCTACACCTTC
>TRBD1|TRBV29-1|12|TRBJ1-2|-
CSVQGGDYGYTF
TGCAGCGTCCAGGGGGGAGACTATGGCTACACCTTC
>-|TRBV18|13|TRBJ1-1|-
CASSRLQNTEAFF
TGTGCCAGCTCACGGTTGCAGAACACTGAAGCTTTCTTT
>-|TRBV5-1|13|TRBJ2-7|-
CASSPGDIYEQYF
TGCGCCAGCAGCCCGGGGGATATTTACGAGCAGTACTTC
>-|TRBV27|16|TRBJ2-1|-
CASSLLPDQSLDEQFF
TGTGCCAGCAGTTTACTCCCGGACCAAAGTTTGGATGAGCAGTTCTTC
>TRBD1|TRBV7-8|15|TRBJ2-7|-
CASSSYRQGIYEQYF
TGTGCCAGCAGCAGCTATCGACAGGGGATCTACGAGCAGTACTTC
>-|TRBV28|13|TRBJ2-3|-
CATFSHLAPTQYF
TGTGCCACCTTTTCACACCTAGCGCCCACGCAGTATTTT
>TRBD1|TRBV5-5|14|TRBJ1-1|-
CASSLDRGWTEAFF
TGTGCCAGCAGCTTGGACAGGGGGTGGACTGAAGCTTTCTTT
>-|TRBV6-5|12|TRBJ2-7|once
CATTGLRDEQYF
TGTGCCACTACGGGGTTGAGGGACGAGCAGTACTTC
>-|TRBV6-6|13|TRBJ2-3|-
CASSISGPGTQYF
TGTGCCAGCAGCATATCAGGGCCGGGGACGCAGTATTTT
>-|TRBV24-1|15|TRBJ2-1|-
CATSGLGGLANEQFF
TGTGCCACCAGTGGCCTTGGGGGTCTCGCCAATGAGCAGTTCTTC